This entry is about one T cell receptor (beta chain). Input was 2 to 2.5 ug genomic DNA, or all available if less. Here immunoSEQ multiplex PCR was the method, and the copy in TCRdb shows in-frame clones only, minus some. The data contain roughly 100,000 clones, 90% of them seen just once; the ten biggest clones take up 2.5% to 3.5%. The data belong to a study of glioma-infiltrating T cells after dendritic cell vaccination. Time point of the sample: after dendritic cell vaccination, including at tumor progression/relapse. This specimen was blood, taken after dendritic cell vaccination. The receptor's source is a human donor with glioblastoma.

CDR3 in DNA: TGTGCCAGCAGCCAAGATATGGCAGGGAGGCCTAATGAAAAACTGTTTTTT. This codes for CASSQDMAGRPNEKLFF. V is TRBV4-2 and J is TRBJ1-4; D perhaps matches TRBD1 (5 bases). The V gene lost 0 bases and the J gene lost 3 bases, with 14 bases spanning the gap. Germline CDR1 LGHNA, CDR2 YNFKEQ. The CDR3 spans 17 residues.